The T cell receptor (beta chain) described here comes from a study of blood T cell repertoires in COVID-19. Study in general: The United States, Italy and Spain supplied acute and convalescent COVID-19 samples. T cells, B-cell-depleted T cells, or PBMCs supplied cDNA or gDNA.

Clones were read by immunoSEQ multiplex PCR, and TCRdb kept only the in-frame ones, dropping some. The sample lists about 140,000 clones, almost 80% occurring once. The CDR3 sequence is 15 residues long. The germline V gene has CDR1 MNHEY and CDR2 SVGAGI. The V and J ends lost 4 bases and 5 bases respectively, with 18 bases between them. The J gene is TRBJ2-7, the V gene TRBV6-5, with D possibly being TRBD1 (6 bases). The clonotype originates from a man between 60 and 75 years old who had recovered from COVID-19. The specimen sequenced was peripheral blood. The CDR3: CASSWGHIFGDEQYF. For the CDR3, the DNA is TGTGCCAGCAGTTGGGGACACATTTTCGGGGACGAGCAGTACTTC.